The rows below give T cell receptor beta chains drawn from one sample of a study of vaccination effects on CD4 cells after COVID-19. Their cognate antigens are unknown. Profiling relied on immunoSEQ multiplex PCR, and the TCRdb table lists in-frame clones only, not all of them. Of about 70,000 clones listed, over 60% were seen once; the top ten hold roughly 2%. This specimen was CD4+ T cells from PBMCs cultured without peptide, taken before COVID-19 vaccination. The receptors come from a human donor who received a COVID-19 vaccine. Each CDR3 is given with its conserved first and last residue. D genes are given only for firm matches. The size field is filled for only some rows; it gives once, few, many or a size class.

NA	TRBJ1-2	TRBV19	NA	CASSMNRVDGYTF	TGTGCCAGTAGTATGAACAGGGTGGATGGCTACACCTTC
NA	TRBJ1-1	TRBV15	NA	CATSREADSMNTEAFF	TGTGCCACCAGCAGAGAGGCGGACAGCATGAACACTGAAGCTTTCTTT
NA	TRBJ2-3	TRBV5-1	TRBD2	CASSSDWGGEDTQYF	TGCGCCAGCAGCTCGGACTGGGGGGGGGAAGATACGCAGTATTTT
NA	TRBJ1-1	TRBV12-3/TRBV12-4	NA	CASSRKNTEAFF	TGTGCCAGCAGTAGAAAGAACACTGAAGCTTTCTTT
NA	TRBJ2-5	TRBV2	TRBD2	CASSPRLAREETQYF	TGTGCCAGCAGTCCAAGACTAGCCCGGGAGGAGACCCAGTACTTC
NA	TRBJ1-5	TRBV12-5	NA	CASGLVLGPMGNQPQHF	TGTGCTAGTGGTTTGGTACTCGGCCCCATGGGCAATCAGCCCCAGCATTTT
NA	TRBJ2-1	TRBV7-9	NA	CASSLVAWGLAYNEQFF	TGTGCCAGCAGCTTAGTGGCTTGGGGGTTGGCCTACAATGAGCAGTTCTTC
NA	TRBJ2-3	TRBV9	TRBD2	CASSQRGAVDTQYF	TGTGCCAGCAGCCAGCGGGGGGCGGTAGATACGCAGTATTTT
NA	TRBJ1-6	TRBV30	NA	CAWSPGTENSPLHF	TGTGCCTGGAGTCCAGGCACAGAGAATTCACCCCTCCACTTT
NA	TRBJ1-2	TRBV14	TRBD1	CASSPRTGVYGYTF	TGTGCCAGCAGCCCCCGGACAGGCGTCTATGGCTACACCTTC
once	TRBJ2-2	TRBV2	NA	CASHQGQGPGELFF	TGTGCCTCCCATCAGGGGCAGGGCCCCGGGGAGCTGTTTTTT
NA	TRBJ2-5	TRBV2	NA	CASSSVSETQYF	TGTGCCAGCAGTTCAGTTTCCGAGACCCAGTACTTC
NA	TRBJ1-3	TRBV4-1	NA	CASSQADSTGNTIYF	TGCGCCAGCAGCCAAGCGGACAGTACAGGAAACACCATATATTTT
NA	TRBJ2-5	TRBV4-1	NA	CASSQVGGSGETQYF	TGCGCCAGCAGCCAAGTCGGTGGGTCCGGGGAGACCCAGTACTTC
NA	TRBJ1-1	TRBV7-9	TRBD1	CASSSDRVLMNTEAFF	TGTGCCAGCAGCTCCGACAGGGTTCTTATGAACACTGAAGCTTTCTTT
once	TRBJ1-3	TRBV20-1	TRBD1	CSASPPTGNTIYF	TGCAGTGCTAGTCCCCCGACAGGGAACACCATATATTTT
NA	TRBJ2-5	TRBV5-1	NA	CASSLERTTETQYF	TGCGCCAGCAGCTTGGAGAGGACGACGGAGACCCAGTACTTC
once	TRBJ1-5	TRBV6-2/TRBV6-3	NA	CASSSDSHSNQPQHF	TGTGCCAGCAGCTCGGACAGTCATAGCAATCAGCCCCAGCATTTT
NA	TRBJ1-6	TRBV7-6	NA	CATGDGRGDSPLHF	TGTGCTACCGGGGACGGCCGGGGGGATTCACCCCTCCACTTT
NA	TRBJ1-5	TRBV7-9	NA	CASSKAGSYSNQPQHF	TGTGCCAGCAGCAAGGCAGGTTCCTATAGCAATCAGCCCCAGCATTTT
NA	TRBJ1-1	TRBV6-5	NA	CASSRGRADQAFF	TGTGCCAGCAGCAGGGGTCGGGCAGACCAAGCTTTCTTT
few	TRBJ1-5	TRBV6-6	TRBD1	CASNPGTGGSQPQHF	TGTGCCAGCAACCCCGGGACAGGGGGCAGTCAGCCCCAGCATTTT
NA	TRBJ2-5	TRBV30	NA	CAWSSSRGREETQYF	TGTGCCTGGAGTTCAAGCAGGGGGCGGGAGGAGACCCAGTACTTC
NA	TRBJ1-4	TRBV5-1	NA	CASKPGLLNEKLFF	TGCGCCAGCAAACCGGGACTGTTGAATGAAAAACTGTTTTTT
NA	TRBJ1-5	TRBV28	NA	CASSLGFSNQPQHF	TGTGCCAGCAGTTTAGGTTTTAGCAATCAGCCCCAGCATTTT
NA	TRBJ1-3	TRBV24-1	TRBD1	CATSSGRGFNTIYF	TGTGCCACCAGTTCGGGCAGGGGGTTTAACACCATATATTTT
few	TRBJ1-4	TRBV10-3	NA	CAISESGGLANEKLFF	TGTGCCATCAGTGAGTCGGGAGGACTAGCTAATGAAAAACTGTTTTTT
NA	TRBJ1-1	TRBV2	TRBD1	CASSPTGVAAFF	TGTGCCAGCAGTCCGACAGGGGTGGCGGCTTTCTTT
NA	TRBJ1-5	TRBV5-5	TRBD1	CASSQAFDRGRGNQPQHF	TGTGCCAGCAGCCAGGCCTTTGACAGGGGGCGAGGGAATCAGCCCCAGCATTTT
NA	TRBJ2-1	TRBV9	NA	CASSVGQIIYNEQFF	TGTGCCAGCAGCGTAGGGCAGATAATCTACAATGAGCAGTTCTTC
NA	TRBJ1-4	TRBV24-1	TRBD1	CATSKGQGAGEKLFF	TGTGCCACCAGCAAGGGACAGGGGGCCGGCGAAAAACTGTTTTTT